This is a list of T cell receptor beta chains from one sample in a study of CD8+CD57+ T cells in acquired aplastic anemia. In TCRdb, the reads were re-called with MiXCR into one record per CDR3 protein. The table lists under 200,000 distinct CDR3 sequences, roughly 45% of them singletons. The sequencing sample was made of sorted CD4+, CD8+, or CD8+CD57+ T cells (not recorded which) from PBMCs. These receptors came from a human donor in good health. Both conserved end residues are part of each CDR3. A D gene is named only where the DNA matches it firmly. The size field is filled for only some rows; it gives once, few, many or a size class.

>.|TRBV20-1|many|TRBJ1-2
TGCAGTGTCTGGGCAGGGTCGAACTATGGCTACACCTTC
CSVWAGSNYGYTF
>.|TRBV10-2|.|TRBJ2-5
TGCGCCAGCAGTGACAGGGGCGTAGAGACCCAGTACTTC
CASSDRGVETQYF
>.|TRBV2|few|TRBJ1-6
TGTGCCAGCGGGCCGGAATTCTCACCCCTCCACTTT
CASGPEFSPLHF
>.|TRBV7-9|.|TRBJ2-7
TGTGCCAGCAGCTCCAAGAGGGTGGACGAGCAGTACTTC
CASSSKRVDEQYF
>TRBD1|TRBV20-1|.|TRBJ1-5
TGCAGTGCTAGGGAGGGCAGGGGGAATCAGCCCCAGCATTTT
CSAREGRGNQPQHF
>.|TRBV11-3|few|TRBJ2-1
TGTGCCAGCAGCTTACGGGCCAATGGGCCTGAGCAGTTCTTC
CASSLRANGPEQFF
>.|TRBV7-8|.|TRBJ1-3
TGTGCCAGCAGCTTAGCTGAAGGGGCAAACTCTGGAAACACCATATATTTT
CASSLAEGANSGNTIYF
>TRBD2|TRBV24-1|.|TRBJ2-7
TGTGCCCCGGGGGGTGCCGACGAGCAGTACTTC
CAPGGADEQYF
>.|TRBV10-3|.|TRBJ1-1
TGTGCCATCAAAATGACCAGAGAGGTAGCTGAAGCTTTCTTT
CAIKMTREVAEAFF
>.|TRBV14|many|TRBJ1-6
TGTGCCAGCAGCCAAGTAGGTGGAGCTTCACCCCTCCACTTT
CASSQVGGASPLHF
>.|TRBV2|few|TRBJ2-7
TGTGCCAGCAGTGAAGGATCGCGGGAGCAGTACTTC
CASSEGSREQYF
>.|TRBV7-9|many|TRBJ2-5
TGTGCCAGCAGCGTCAACCGGGATGAAGAGACCCAGTACTTC
CASSVNRDEETQYF
>.|TRBV12-3/TRBV12-4|many|TRBJ1-4
TGTGCCAGCAGCTCTCCTACAGGGACTTGGGAAAAACTGTTTTTT
CASSSPTGTWEKLFF
>TRBD2|TRBV19|many|TRBJ2-1
TGTGCCAGTACAGCTAGCGGGAGTTTGGCGGTAGTGACGTACAATGAGCAGTTCTTC
CASTASGSLAVVTYNEQFF
>.|TRBV5-1|.|TRBJ1-6
TGCGCCAGCGGTCGAGTTTATAATTCACCCCTCCACTTT
CASGRVYNSPLHF
>TRBD2|TRBV20-1|many|TRBJ2-5
TGCAGTGCTACAAGACCGTCTAGCGGGGTGCAAGAGACCCAGTACTTC
CSATRPSSGVQETQYF
>TRBD2|TRBV6-1|many|TRBJ2-7
TGTGCCAGCAGGGCTAGCGGGTCCTACGAGCAGTACTTC
CASRASGSYEQYF
>.|TRBV5-1|.|TRBJ2-1
TGCGCCAGCAGCTTACTTAACAATGAGCAGTTCTTC
CASSLLNNEQFF
>.|TRBV10-2|.|TRBJ1-2
TGCGCCAGCAGTGAGTACCGGGGTTTCGGCTATACCTTC
CASSEYRGFGYTF
>.|TRBV5-6|many|TRBJ1-1
TGTGCCAGCAGCTCTCCCGGGTCCAGGATACCTGAAGCTTTCTTT
CASSSPGSRIPEAFF
>TRBD2|TRBV7-9|.|TRBJ2-7
TGTGCCAGCAGCTCTAGCGGGGGGAGCTCCTACGAGCAGTACTTC
CASSSSGGSSYEQYF
>TRBD1|TRBV6-1|many|TRBJ1-2
TGTGCCAGCAGCATGTCGACAGGGGCGGGGGGCTACACCTTC
CASSMSTGAGGYTF
>TRBD1|TRBV5-1|many|TRBJ2-7
TGCGCCAGCAGCGTAACCGGGACAGTTCCCTACGAGCAGTACTTC
CASSVTGTVPYEQYF
>.|TRBV4-3|many|TRBJ2-1
TGCGCCAGCAGCCAAGAGGATGGGGAAAATGAGCAGTTCTTC
CASSQEDGENEQFF
>.|TRBV2|.|TRBJ1-2
TGTGCCAGCAGCGCACAGAGCTATGGCTACACCTTC
CASSAQSYGYTF
>.|TRBV20-1|.|TRBJ2-7
TGCAGTGCCGCCCCGCGACGGAGCTCCCACTCCTACGAGCAGTACTTC
CSAAPRRSSHSYEQYF